The rows below give T cell receptor beta chains drawn from one sample of a study of blood T cell repertoires in COVID-19. The assay was immunoSEQ multiplex PCR, and TCRdb's table has in-frame clones only and misses some. Here the sample spans some 240,000 clones, about 87% being singletons. What was sequenced was PBMCs or T cells enriched from blood (not recorded which). Receptors were obtained from a woman aged 40 to 50 who had been exposed to COVID-19. CDR3s include the opening cysteine and the closing phenylalanine or tryptophan. A D gene is named only where the DNA matches it firmly. A row's size may be missing; if present it is once, few, many or a size class.

abundance | d_gene | j_gene | v_gene | CDR3aa | CDR3nt
- | - | TRBJ1-4 | TRBV28 | CASEGATEKLFF | TGTGCCAGCGAGGGAGCGACCGAAAAACTGTTTTTT
- | - | TRBJ2-1 | TRBV2 | CASRAQGYNEQFF | TGTGCCAGCAGGGCCCAGGGATACAATGAGCAGTTCTTC
many | - | TRBJ1-2 | TRBV5-1 | CASSLIGRANYGYTF | TGCGCCAGCAGCTTGATTGGCCGGGCTAACTATGGCTACACCTTC
- | - | TRBJ1-6 | TRBV6-5 | CAGRKQGSSPLHF | TGTGCTGGGAGAAAACAGGGAAGCTCACCCCTCCACTTT
- | TRBD1 | TRBJ2-3 | TRBV4-3 | CASSLYRGSSTDTQYF | TGCGCCAGCAGCCTCTACAGGGGGTCTAGCACAGATACGCAGTATTTT
- | - | TRBJ1-2 | TRBV28 | CASRDTRSYGYTF | TGTGCCAGCAGGGACACAAGGTCGTATGGCTACACCTTC
once | - | TRBJ1-1 | TRBV29-1 | CSAQAGIGGTEAFF | TGCAGCGCACAAGCGGGGATCGGAGGCACTGAAGCTTTCTTT
- | TRBD1 | TRBJ2-6 | TRBV7-7 | CADPGRDSSGANVLTF | TGTGCTGATCCCGGCAGGGACAGCTCTGGGGCCAACGTCCTGACTTTC
- | TRBD2 | TRBJ2-1 | TRBV27 | CASSGSLGRGEQFF | TGTGCCAGTAGCGGGAGTCTCGGTCGGGGTGAGCAGTTCTTC
- | - | TRBJ2-2 | TRBV7-6 | CASSLGWGRGSAGELFF | TGTGCCAGCAGCTTAGGGTGGGGCAGGGGAAGTGCCGGGGAGCTGTTTTTT
- | - | TRBJ1-2 | TRBV28 | CASTLEGLRGYTF | TGTGCCAGCACGCTTGAGGGATTGCGCGGCTACACCTTC
- | - | TRBJ1-3 | TRBV4-1 | CASSQDSGNTIYF | TGCGCCAGCAGCCAAGATAGCGGAAACACCATATATTTT
- | TRBD2 | TRBJ2-1 | TRBV5-1 | CASSFDSGRVNEQFF | TGTGCCAGCAGCTTCGATAGCGGGAGGGTAAATGAGCAGTTCTTC
- | - | TRBJ1-6 | TRBV7-2 | CASSLAGAGSITPLHF | TGTGCCAGCAGCTTAGCGGGGGCAGGGAGCATAACACCCCTCCACTTT
- | TRBD1 | TRBJ1-3 | TRBV13 | CASSPFTDRVVGNTIYF | TGTGCCAGCAGCCCCTTCACCGACAGGGTGGTTGGAAACACCATATATTTT
- | TRBD2 | TRBJ2-2 | TRBV5-1 | CASRSLAGDTGELFF | TGTGCCAGCAGATCTCTAGCGGGAGACACCGGGGAGCTGTTTTTT
- | - | TRBJ1-1 | TRBV14 | CASSPGGGTIEAFF | TGTGCCAGCAGCCCGGGGGGGGGAACAATTGAAGCTTTCTTT
- | - | TRBJ1-1 | TRBV11-2 | CASSLGGGAFF | TGTGCCAGCAGCTTAGGGGGGGGAGCTTTCTTT
- | - | TRBJ2-3 | TRBV30 | CAWSVQATDTQYF | TGTGCCTGGAGTGTACAGGCGACAGATACGCAGTATTTT
- | TRBD2 | TRBJ2-3 | TRBV7-3 | CASSLLAGGSTDTQYF | TGTGCCAGCAGCTTATTGGCGGGAGGGAGCACAGATACGCAGTATTTT
- | - | TRBJ2-5 | TRBV21-1 | CASSKGRAFVSGGDQETQYF | TGTGCCAGCAGCAAAGGGCGTGCATTTGTTAGCGGGGGTGACCAAGAGACCCAGTACTTC
- | TRBD1 | TRBJ1-1 | TRBV18 | CASSPSRQGMNTEAFF | TGTGCCAGCTCACCCTCCCGACAGGGTATGAACACTGAAGCTTTCTTT
- | - | TRBJ1-1 | TRBV11-2 | CASSLFPITAAGAFF | TGTGCCAGCAGCTTGTTCCCCATAACAGCCGCGGGGGCTTTCTTT
once | TRBD2 | TRBJ2-7 | TRBV28 | CASSRYSGVSGEQYF | TGTGCCAGCAGTCGCTATAGCGGGGTCAGCGGCGAGCAGTACTTC
- | TRBD2 | TRBJ2-1 | TRBV29-1 | CSAGGDLTYNEQFF | TGCAGCGCTGGGGGGGACCTCACCTACAATGAGCAGTTCTTC
- | - | TRBJ2-3 | TRBV28 | CASSLRGGVTDTQYF | TGTGCCAGCAGTTTAAGAGGTGGAGTCACAGATACGCAGTATTTT
- | TRBD2 | TRBJ2-1 | TRBV3-1/TRBV3-2 | CASSQFYPGASGARNEQFF | TGTGCCAGCAGCCAATTTTACCCTGGTGCTAGCGGGGCCCGAAATGAGCAGTTCTTC
- | TRBD1 | TRBJ1-5 | TRBV10-3 | CASGTGGEPQHF | TGTGCCTCAGGGACAGGGGGTGAGCCCCAGCATTTT
- | - | TRBJ2-7 | TRBV2 | CASSPAGTGKAYEQYF | TGTGCCAGCAGTCCGGCGGGGACGGGGAAAGCCTACGAGCAGTACTTC
- | - | TRBJ1-5 | TRBV28 | CASSLLQTGIRQPQHF | TGTGCCAGCAGTTTACTCCAGACGGGTATTCGACAGCCCCAGCATTTT
- | - | TRBJ2-7 | TRBV29-1 | CSAETVNYEQYF | TGCAGCGCCGAGACAGTAAACTACGAGCAGTACTTC
- | TRBD1 | TRBJ1-6 | TRBV13 | CASSSDRENSPLHF | TGTGCCAGCAGCTCGGACAGGGAAAATTCACCCCTCCACTTT
- | TRBD1 | TRBJ2-1 | TRBV29-1 | CSVEDGDRGHFNEQFF | TGCAGCGTTGAAGACGGGGACAGGGGGCATTTCAATGAGCAGTTCTTC
- | - | TRBJ2-2 | TRBV24-1 | CATSDNLWQGVAGELFF | TGTGCCACCAGTGATAACCTTTGGCAGGGCGTTGCCGGGGAGCTGTTTTTT
- | TRBD1 | TRBJ1-1 | TRBV5-1 | CASSPGTANTEAFF | TGTGCCAGCAGCCCGGGGACAGCGAACACTGAAGCTTTCTTT
- | - | TRBJ2-2 | TRBV7-2 | CASSPLRTLTGELFF | TGTGCCAGCAGCCCCCTCAGGACTCTAACCGGGGAGCTGTTTTTT
- | TRBD2 | TRBJ2-1 | TRBV7-9 | CASSTSLAGGQWSYNEQFF | TGTGCCAGCAGCACCTCACTAGCGGGGGGGCAGTGGTCCTACAATGAGCAGTTCTTC
- | - | TRBJ2-3 | TRBV6-1 | CASSELPDTQYF | TGTGCCAGCAGTGAACTTCCAGATACGCAGTATTTT
- | TRBD1 | TRBJ1-2 | TRBV25-1 | CASSGADRDRYTF | TGTGCCAGCAGTGGTGCGGACAGGGACCGCTACACCTTC
once | - | TRBJ2-7 | TRBV6-5 | CASTGILTEQYF | TGTGCCAGCACGGGTATCCTGACCGAGCAGTACTTC
- | - | TRBJ1-2 | TRBV27 | CASSPSLDTAAGYTF | TGTGCCAGCAGTCCCTCACTGGACACGGCGGCTGGCTACACCTTC
- | - | TRBJ1-2 | TRBV30 | CAWRNSNGYTF | TGTGCCTGGAGGAACTCGAATGGCTACACCTTC
- | TRBD1 | TRBJ1-2 | TRBV5-4 | CASSSGGTGNYGYTF | TGTGCCAGCAGCTCCGGGGGGACAGGGAACTATGGCTACACCTTC
- | TRBD1 | TRBJ1-6 | TRBV7-2 | CASSPYVGTGQGPLHF | TGTGCCAGCAGCCCCTATGTCGGGACAGGGCAAGGACCCCTCCACTTT
- | TRBD1 | TRBJ1-2 | TRBV27 | CASSFSGGDRGVEGYTF | TGTGCCAGCAGTTTCTCAGGGGGGGACAGGGGAGTAGAAGGCTACACCTTC
once | - | TRBJ1-2 | TRBV6-5 | CASFAANYGYTF | TGTGCCAGCTTCGCAGCTAACTATGGCTACACCTTC
- | - | TRBJ1-5 | TRBV19 | CASSMRGLTSNQPQHF | TGTGCCAGTAGTATGAGAGGGCTTACTAGCAATCAGCCCCAGCATTTT
- | TRBD1 | TRBJ1-2 | TRBV5-4 | CASSLIGTGGFGYTF | TGTGCCAGCAGCTTGATCGGGACAGGGGGATTTGGCTACACCTTC
- | - | TRBJ1-6 | TRBV12-5 | CASGPLFFFPQDRKKNSPLHF | TGTGCTAGTGGTCCGCTATTCTTTTTCCCCCAGGACAGAAAAAAGAATTCACCCCTCCACTTT
- | - | TRBJ1-4 | TRBV25-1 | CASSEFRGREKLFF | TGTGCCAGCAGTGAATTTAGGGGTAGAGAAAAACTGTTTTTT